Listed below are T cell receptor beta chains from one sample, sequenced in a study of naive and memory T cell subsets. In TCRdb, the 5' RACE reads were re-called with MiXCR into one record per CDR3 protein. The sample lists 50,000 or so distinct CDR3 sequences, 5.5% to 8.5% occurring once. The source of these receptors is a male donor in good health. Each CDR3 is given with its conserved first and last residue. Clone size is stated in some rows and not others, as once, few, many or a class when expanded.

V,J,size,CDR3
TRBV30,TRBJ2-3,-,CAWAAGPWADTQYF
TRBV27,TRBJ2-3,many,CASSSRPTDTQYF
TRBV20-1,TRBJ2-1,many,CSVYRASGSNEQFF
TRBV6-2/TRBV6-3,TRBJ2-1,-,CASSYSAGGSYNEQFF
TRBV20-1,TRBJ2-7,many,CSALQGAENEQYF
TRBV2,TRBJ1-1,many,CASSDSPQGADTEAFF
TRBV20-1,TRBJ2-3,few,CSARVPRLGSDTQYF
TRBV28,TRBJ1-3,few,CASSSPEGGRNTIYF
TRBV29-1,TRBJ1-1,few,CSVEKVAGPQGTEAFF
TRBV6-1,TRBJ2-2,few,CASSAVAGDTGELFF
TRBV19,TRBJ1-5,-,CASSIVLGTGSSQPQHF
TRBV7-9,TRBJ2-1,-,CASSPKEGFSYNEQFF
TRBV14,TRBJ2-7,few,CASSERGGEVHEQYF
TRBV12-3/TRBV12-4,TRBJ2-6,many,CASRLSGAPSSGANVLTF
TRBV10-3,TRBJ2-1,few,CAISDRLGLAGAVRFGQFF
TRBV29-1,TRBJ2-7,few,CSVGRGQGAYEQYF
TRBV20-1,TRBJ2-1,many,CSAISDTSGSTDEQFF
TRBV12-3/TRBV12-4,TRBJ2-1,-,CASVGGFGEQFF
TRBV25-1,TRBJ2-1,-,CASSGLTGGEQFF
TRBV30,TRBJ2-7,few,CAWSPGQIGDYEQYF
TRBV3-1,TRBJ2-1,few,CARPEREVDNEQFF
TRBV4-1,TRBJ1-1,few,CASSQIDRNTEAFF
TRBV5-6,TRBJ2-7,many,CATSRDRPYEQYF
TRBV3-1,TRBJ2-1,many,CASSQGDRDNEQFF
TRBV3-1,TRBJ1-4,few,CASSQNSAAGEDEKLFF
TRBV7-9,TRBJ1-1,-,CASSFPGQMNTEAFF
TRBV7-9,TRBJ2-7,many,CASSTESSYEQYF
TRBV12-3/TRBV12-4,TRBJ2-7,many,CASSLGQVYEQYF
TRBV7-9,TRBJ2-7,few,CASSLLPGGAYEQYF
TRBV6-6,TRBJ1-2,few,CATLQGNGYTF
TRBV19,TRBJ2-3,-,CATGQGPQYF
TRBV7-2,TRBJ2-7,few,CASSLGLFSYEQYF
TRBV11-2,TRBJ2-3,-,CASGFTDTQYF
TRBV25-1,TRBJ1-5,-,CASSEPGRHQPQHF
TRBV5-4,TRBJ2-3,-,CASSLDLAGQDTQYF
TRBV20-1,TRBJ2-2,many,CSASNGGELFF
TRBV7-2,TRBJ2-3,-,CASSPWEGNADTQYF
TRBV27,TRBJ2-1,many,CASSWGLGYNEQFF
TRBV12-3/TRBV12-4,TRBJ2-5,many,CASSLQVAQETQYF
TRBV6-5,TRBJ2-5,-,CASSPGTGGEIDQETQYF
TRBV5-1,TRBJ2-2,many,CASRPDPFGGELFF
TRBV27,TRBJ2-5,-,CASSLGLAARSQYF
TRBV29-1,TRBJ2-7,few,CSAADRTYEQYF
TRBV5-1,TRBJ2-1,many,CASSSGGTYNEQFF
TRBV20-1,TRBJ1-1,many,CSASSGLVFTEAFF
TRBV20-1,TRBJ1-2,few,CSARDHRNNYGYTF
TRBV5-5,TRBJ2-2,-,CASSLIPPGELFF
TRBV18,TRBJ2-5,many,CASSPQTGQETQYF
TRBV6-5,TRBJ1-2,many,CASSYSAGGGYTF
TRBV2,TRBJ1-2,few,CASSASAGFYGYTF
TRBV6-5,TRBJ1-5,many,CASSSTGSNQPQHF
TRBV11-2,TRBJ2-3,-,CASSLFPRQPDTQYF
TRBV18,TRBJ1-2,few,CASSPQEVKDYGYTF
TRBV20-1,TRBJ2-7,few,CSAIKTGPYEQYF